The rows below give T cell receptor beta chains drawn from one sample of a study of cytomegalovirus exposure and HLA in healthy donors. Sequencing used immunoSEQ multiplex PCR; TCRdb keeps in-frame clones, though not all of them. The profile shows 90,000 to 120,000 clones, 70% to 85% of them singletons. Sequenced sample: PBMCs. These receptors originate from a woman between 18 and 29 years old in good health and CMV-seronegative. Each CDR3 is given with its conserved first and last residue. The order of the fields is J gene, D gene, V gene, clone size, CDR3 DNA, CDR3 protein. The D gene is left open where the match is weak. Size values are once, few and many counts, or a class for expanded clones, and some rows have none.

TRBJ2-1 | TRBD2 | TRBV2 | - | TGTGCCAGAGGACTAGCGGGGGTTTACAATGAGCAGTTCTTC | CARGLAGVYNEQFF
TRBJ2-2 | - | TRBV9 | - | TGTGCCAGCAGCGTAGAGGGGGGGCACGGGGAGCTGTTTTTT | CASSVEGGHGELFF
TRBJ2-2 | TRBD2 | TRBV5-1 | - | TGCGCCAGCAGCTCCGGGGGGGGAAACACCGGGGAGCTGTTTTTT | CASSSGGGNTGELFF
TRBJ2-3 | - | TRBV5-4 | - | TGTGCCAGCAGCCCATTCCCCACAGATACGCAGTATTTT | CASSPFPTDTQYF
TRBJ2-7 | - | TRBV27 | - | TGTGCCAGCTCGTCGGGGGGCCCCCTCTACGAGCAGTACTTC | CASSSGGPLYEQYF
TRBJ2-7 | - | TRBV7-9 | once | TGTGCCAGCAGCTTTGGACGGGAAACCTACGAGCAGTACTTC | CASSFGRETYEQYF
TRBJ1-1 | - | TRBV13 | - | TGTGCCAGCAGCACGGGAGGATCCCCGAGGGGGACTGAAGCTTTCTTT | CASSTGGSPRGTEAFF
TRBJ2-7 | TRBD1 | TRBV9 | - | TGTGCCAGCAGCCCCGGGACAGGGGGCGAGCAGTACTTC | CASSPGTGGEQYF
TRBJ1-2 | TRBD1 | TRBV7-8 | - | TGTGCCAGCAGCTTAGGGGCTGACAGGGGCCATGGCTACACCTTC | CASSLGADRGHGYTF
TRBJ1-4 | - | TRBV4-1 | once | TGCGCCAGCAGCTCCTTATCGGGAGAAAAACTGTTTTTT | CASSSLSGEKLFF
TRBJ2-3 | - | TRBV6-4 | once | TGTGCCAGCAGCGATGGAGGGGGGGCCTCAGATACGCAGTATTTT | CASSDGGGASDTQYF
TRBJ2-5 | - | TRBV28 | - | TGTGCCAGCAGTTTCGGGTCGGATGTGGAGACCCAGTACTTC | CASSFGSDVETQYF
TRBJ1-1 | - | TRBV29-1 | - | TGCAGCGTTTTGTTAGTTTCTAACACTGAAGCTTTCTTT | CSVLLVSNTEAFF
TRBJ1-6 | - | TRBV6-1 | - | TGTGCCAGCAGTGGAGACAGGACCAATTCACCCCTCCACTTT | CASSGDRTNSPLHF
TRBJ2-7 | TRBD1 | TRBV9 | once | TGTGCCAGCAGCCCGGGACAGGGGCCGTACGAGCAGTACTTC | CASSPGQGPYEQYF
TRBJ2-3 | - | TRBV10-2 | - | TGCGCCAGCGGGGACACCTTCACAGATACGCAGTATTTT | CASGDTFTDTQYF
TRBJ1-6 | - | TRBV9 | - | TGTGCCAGCTCCGACATACGGGGTTCACCCCTCCACTTT | CASSDIRGSPLHF
TRBJ1-2 | - | TRBV19 | - | TGTGCCAGTAGCACGAACAGGGATGGCTACACCTTC | CASSTNRDGYTF
TRBJ1-6 | TRBD1 | TRBV28 | - | TGTGCCAGCAGTTTGGACAGGGGAAAAAATTCACCCCTCCACTTT | CASSLDRGKNSPLHF
TRBJ1-2 | - | TRBV5-8 | - | TGTGCCAGCAGCTTGCCAGGGATGGGCTATGGCTACACCTTC | CASSLPGMGYGYTF
TRBJ1-1 | - | TRBV2 | - | TGTGCCAGCAGTGGAGGCCGGGGGGGGAGCACTGAAGCTTTCTTT | CASSGGRGGSTEAFF
TRBJ1-5 | - | TRBV29-1 | few | TGCAGCGTTGACGCAGGGGATTATCAGCCCCAGCATTTT | CSVDAGDYQPQHF
TRBJ1-5 | - | TRBV28 | - | TGTGCCAGCAGTTTAGTGGTTCGGGGTTTTGGCAATCAGCCCCAGCATTTT | CASSLVVRGFGNQPQHF
TRBJ2-1 | - | TRBV5-4 | - | TGTGCCAGCAGCCTGCCAGCCGGGGGAGAGCAGTTCTTC | CASSLPAGGEQFF
TRBJ2-7 | - | TRBV30 | once | TGTGCCTGGAGTGTTACAGGGCTTTTCGGGTACGAGCAGTACTTC | CAWSVTGLFGYEQYF
TRBJ1-2 | - | TRBV2 | - | TGTGCCAGCAGTGAAGCGGGGGGAAAACCTAACTATGGCTACACCTTC | CASSEAGGKPNYGYTF
TRBJ2-7 | TRBD1 | TRBV18 | few | TGTGCCAGCTCACCCCCGGGACAGGGGTCCTACGAGCAGTACTTC | CASSPPGQGSYEQYF
TRBJ2-7 | - | TRBV6-5 | once | TGTGCCAGCAGACAGGACAGAACGCCTACGTTTAAGCAGTACTTC | CASRQDRTPTFKQYF
TRBJ2-3 | - | TRBV10-3 | - | TGTGCCATCAGTGAGCAGGGGTGGGAGACAGATACGCAGTATTTT | CAISEQGWETDTQYF
TRBJ2-7 | TRBD2 | TRBV11-2 | - | TGTGCCAGCAGCCCTATAGCGGGGGGGCTCCGGTACGAGCAGTACTTC | CASSPIAGGLRYEQYF
TRBJ1-2 | - | TRBV9 | - | TGTGCCAGCAGCTTCGAAGGGGGCTATGGCTACACCTTC | CASSFEGGYGYTF
TRBJ1-2 | - | TRBV28 | once | TGTGCCAGCAGTTTTCGGGCAGGGGCGAACTATGGCTACACCTTC | CASSFRAGANYGYTF
TRBJ2-1 | - | TRBV10-2 | - | TGCGCCAGCAGTGATTCTAACTACAATGAGCAGTTCTTC | CASSDSNYNEQFF
TRBJ2-2 | - | TRBV7-7 | - | TGTGCCAGCAGCACGAAGGTTCGGACAGCGCCGAACACCGGGGAGCTGTTTTTT | CASSTKVRTAPNTGELFF
TRBJ1-6 | TRBD1 | TRBV18 | - | TGTGCCAGCTCACCAACGGACAGGGGTACTTCACCCCTCCACTTT | CASSPTDRGTSPLHF